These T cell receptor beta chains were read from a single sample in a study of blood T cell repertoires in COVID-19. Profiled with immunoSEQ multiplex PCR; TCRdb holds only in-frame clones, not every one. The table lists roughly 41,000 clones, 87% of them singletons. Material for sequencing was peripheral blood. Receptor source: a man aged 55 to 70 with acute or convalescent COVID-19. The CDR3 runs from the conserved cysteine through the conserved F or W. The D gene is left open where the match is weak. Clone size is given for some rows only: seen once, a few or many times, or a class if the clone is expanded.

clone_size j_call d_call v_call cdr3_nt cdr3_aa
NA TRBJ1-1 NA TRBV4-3 TGCGCCAGCAGCCAGGAGACAGGATTGAACACTGAAGCTTTCTTT CASSQETGLNTEAFF
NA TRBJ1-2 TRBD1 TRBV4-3 TGCGCCAGCAGCCAGAGCACAGGGGTTGGCGGCTACACCTTC CASSQSTGVGGYTF
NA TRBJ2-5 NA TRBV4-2 TGTGCCAGCAGCCATCCCCAGGGGGAGACCCAGTACTTC CASSHPQGETQYF
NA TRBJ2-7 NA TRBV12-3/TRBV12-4 TGTGCCAGCACTGATAGGGGGTCCCACGAGCAGTACTTC CASTDRGSHEQYF
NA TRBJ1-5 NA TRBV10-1 TGCGCCAGCAGTGACAGGTTGGATCAGCCCCAGCATTTT CASSDRLDQPQHF
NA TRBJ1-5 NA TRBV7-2 TGTGCCAGCAGCGCGTACAGGGATAGCAATCAGCCCCAGCATTTT CASSAYRDSNQPQHF
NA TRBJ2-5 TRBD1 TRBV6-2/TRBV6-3 TGTGCCAGCAGTTCCCGAGGGCGACAGGGGTCGTACCAAGAGACCCAGTACTTC CASSSRGRQGSYQETQYF
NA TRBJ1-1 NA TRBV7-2 TGTGCCAGCAGCCCCCGACAGGCGAACACTGAAGCTTTCTTT CASSPRQANTEAFF
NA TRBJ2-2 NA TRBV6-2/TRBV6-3 TGTGCCAGCAGTCAGAACAGGAACACCGGGGAGCTGTTTTTT CASSQNRNTGELFF
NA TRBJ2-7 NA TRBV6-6 TGTGCCAGCAGGCCCCCGTCAGTTGACGAGCAGTACTTC CASRPPSVDEQYF
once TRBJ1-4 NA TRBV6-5 TGTGCCAGCAGTTACTCGAGCGGGGCAAATGAAAAACTGTTTTTT CASSYSSGANEKLFF
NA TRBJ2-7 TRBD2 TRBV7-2 TGTGCCAGCAGCGAACGGACTAGCGGGACCTACGAGCAGTACTTC CASSERTSGTYEQYF
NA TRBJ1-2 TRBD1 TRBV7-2 TGTGCCAGCAGCCAGCCCCGGACAGGTAGGGGCTACACCTTC CASSQPRTGRGYTF
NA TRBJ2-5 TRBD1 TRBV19 TGTGCCAGTAGTATGGGTGGGACAGTTCAAGAGACCCAGTACTTC CASSMGGTVQETQYF
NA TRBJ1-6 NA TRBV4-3 TGCGCCAGCAGCCAAGTTGGGGGGGGAGCCAATTCACCCCTCCACTTT CASSQVGGGANSPLHF
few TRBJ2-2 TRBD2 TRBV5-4 TGTGCCAGCAGCCGAAGGGGCGGGGGAGTCACCGGGGAGCTGTTTTTT CASSRRGGGVTGELFF
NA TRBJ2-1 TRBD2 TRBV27 TGTGCCAGCAGTTTCAAGCGGGGTGGCCTCTCTAGTGAGCAGTTCTTC CASSFKRGGLSSEQFF
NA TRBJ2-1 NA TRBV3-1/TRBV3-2 TGTGCCAGCAGCCAAGAGAGGCTAGCAGGCTTTGAGCAGTTCTTC CASSQERLAGFEQFF
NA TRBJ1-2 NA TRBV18 TGTGCCAGCTCACCACTGGCAGGTAGGAAGAACTATGGCTACACCTTC CASSPLAGRKNYGYTF
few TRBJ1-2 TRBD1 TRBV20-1 TGCAGTGCTAGTGGGACAGGGGGCTACTATGGCTACACCTTC CSASGTGGYYGYTF
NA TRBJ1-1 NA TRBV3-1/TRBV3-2 TGTGCCAGCAGCCCGAATTGGGGGACACAGAACACTGAAGCTTTCTTT CASSPNWGTQNTEAFF
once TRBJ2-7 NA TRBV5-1 TGCGCCAGCAGCTTGGTGTTGGGAGCATACGAGCAGTACTTC CASSLVLGAYEQYF
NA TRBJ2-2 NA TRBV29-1 TGCAGCGCCCTTGGTGGAGGCAACACCGGGGAGCTGTTTTTT CSALGGGNTGELFF
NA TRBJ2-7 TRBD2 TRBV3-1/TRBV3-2 TGTGCCAGCAGCCAAGAGCCCCCAGGAGCGGGGGCCACCTACGAGCAGTACTTC CASSQEPPGAGATYEQYF
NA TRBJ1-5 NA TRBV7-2 TGTGCCAGCAGCTTAGGGAACAGGGACCCCAATCAGCCCCAGCATTTT CASSLGNRDPNQPQHF
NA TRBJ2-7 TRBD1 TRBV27 TGTGCCAGCAGTTGGGGACAGGGTATGTCCTACGAGCAGTACTTC CASSWGQGMSYEQYF
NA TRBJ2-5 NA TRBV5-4 TGTGCCAGCAGCTTGTGGGGGAGGGAGACCCAGTACTTC CASSLWGRETQYF
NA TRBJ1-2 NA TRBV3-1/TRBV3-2 TGTGCCAGCAGCCTCAGCCGGGTAGTCTCCTATGGCTACACCTTC CASSLSRVVSYGYTF
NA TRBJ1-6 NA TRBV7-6 TGTGCCAGCAGCCCAAGCGTTGGGCGTTCGGGATCACCCCTCCACTTT CASSPSVGRSGSPLHF
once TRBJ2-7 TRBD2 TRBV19 TGTGCCAGTAGATTCGGGACTAGCGGGGACTCCTACGAGCAGTACTTC CASRFGTSGDSYEQYF
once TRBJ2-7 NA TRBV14 TGTGCCAGCAGCCAAGATGTCATCACGTGGTATGCGGGCCACGAGCAGTACTTC CASSQDVITWYAGHEQYF
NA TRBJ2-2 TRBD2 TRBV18 TGTGCCAGCTCCTCGAGTAGCGGGACTAACACCGGGGAGCTGTTTTTT CASSSSSGTNTGELFF
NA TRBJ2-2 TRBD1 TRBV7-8 TGTGCCAGCAGCTATCGGTGGGACAGGGTAGGGCGCACCGGGGAGCTGTTTTTT CASSYRWDRVGRTGELFF
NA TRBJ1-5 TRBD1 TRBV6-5 TGTGCCAGCACGACAGGGCTGGTAAATCAGCCCCAGCATTTT CASTTGLVNQPQHF
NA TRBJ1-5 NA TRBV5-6 TGTGCCAGCACCTTGGGGCCCGGGGGGGCAGAGCCCCAGCATTTT CASTLGPGGAEPQHF
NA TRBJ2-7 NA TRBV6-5 TGTGCCAGCAAGCCGACGATAGTGTCGGGCGAGCAGTACTTC CASKPTIVSGEQYF
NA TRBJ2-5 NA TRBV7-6 TGTGCCAGCAGCTTATCGGCGGTGGGAGAGACCCAGTACTTC CASSLSAVGETQYF
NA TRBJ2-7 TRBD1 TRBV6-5 TGTGCCAGCAGTTACTCGGGGACAGGGCTTGAGGAGCAGTACTTC CASSYSGTGLEEQYF
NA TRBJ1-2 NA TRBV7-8 TGTGCCAGCAGCTTATACAGGTCGGATCAGGATGGCTACACCTTC CASSLYRSDQDGYTF
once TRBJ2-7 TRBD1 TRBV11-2 TGTGCCAGCAGCTTAGGAGGGACAGTAGCCTACGAGCAGTACTTC CASSLGGTVAYEQYF
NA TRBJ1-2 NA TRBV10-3 TGTGCCATCCGCAAGGCCCCACAGCAGAACTATGGCTACACCTTC CAIRKAPQQNYGYTF
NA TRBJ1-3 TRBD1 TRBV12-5 TGTGCTAGTAAAAGGGGGACAGGGGAACACACCATATATTTT CASKRGTGEHTIYF
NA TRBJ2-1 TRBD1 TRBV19 TGTGCCAGTAGTAAACCCGGAGGGACAGGCGGGTGGGGATTACAAGAGCAGTTCTTC CASSKPGGTGGWGLQEQFF
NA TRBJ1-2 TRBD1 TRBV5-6 TGTGCCAGCAGCTTGTTTGGACAGGGGGCCAACAACTATGGCTACACCTTC CASSLFGQGANNYGYTF
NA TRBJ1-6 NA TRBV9 TGTGCCAGCAGCGTAGCAGGGTATAATTCACCCCTCCACTTT CASSVAGYNSPLHF
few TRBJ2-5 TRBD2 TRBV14 TGTGCCAGCAGCCAAGATACCCGGGGGGGCTCCCGGGAGACCCAGTACTTC CASSQDTRGGSRETQYF
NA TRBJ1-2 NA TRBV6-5 TGTGCCAGCAGGTCCGGGACACAATATGGCTACACCTTC CASRSGTQYGYTF
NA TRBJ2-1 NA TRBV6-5 TGTGCCAGCAGTTACACGGCCCCAGGATCCTACAATGAGCAGTTCTTC CASSYTAPGSYNEQFF
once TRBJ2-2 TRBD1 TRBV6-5 TGTGCCAGCAAAGCCGGGACAGGGGGGGGCGGGGAGCTGTTTTTT CASKAGTGGGGELFF
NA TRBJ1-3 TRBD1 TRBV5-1 TGCGCCAGCAGCTCCACGGACAGGGCCTCTGGAAACACCATATATTTT CASSSTDRASGNTIYF
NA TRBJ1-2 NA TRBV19 TGTGCCAGTAGAACGCAGGGGTACTATGGCTACACCTTC CASRTQGYYGYTF
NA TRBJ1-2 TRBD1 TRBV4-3 TGCGCCAGCAGCCAGGTTTTGGCAGGGGGTGAGAATAGAGATGGCTACACCTTC CASSQVLAGGENRDGYTF
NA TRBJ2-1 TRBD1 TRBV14 TGTGCCAGCAGCCATAGATTAGGGACAGGGTCCTACAATGAGCAGTTCTTC CASSHRLGTGSYNEQFF
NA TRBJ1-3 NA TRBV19 TGTGCCAGTAGTATAGCCCCGGCGGGGGTCGGAAACACCATATATTTT CASSIAPAGVGNTIYF